The 20 T cell receptor beta chains given below trace back to one sample, sequenced in a study of post-analysis software for immune sequencing data. Study-wide results and caveats: Controls had lower frequencies than patients of about 5 TRBV segments, which included TRBV5-6, TRBV5-1 and TRBV20-1.

The library was made from cDNA and included unique molecular identifiers. TCRdb independently ran MiXCR on the PCR reads; one entry per CDR3 protein. The sample consists of 800,000 to 950,000 distinct CDR3 sequences, around 50% of them appearing once. Their specific antigens are unknown. Specimen: blood. Every receptor here comes from a girl aged 5-17 years with multiple sclerosis.

The table lists this clonotype with a count of one. The junction shows a germline mismatch at one end, possibly a read error. The V call is TRBV7-2, the J call TRBJ2-3, with D unresolved. The CDR3 consists of 11 residues. Per germline, CDR1 SGHTA and CDR2 FQGNSA. As DNA, the CDR3 is TGTGCCAACAGCCCCGATCGGGCGCAGTATTTT. Its protein product is CANSPDRAQYF.

The CDR3 sequence: CASSQDPGRETQYF. CDR3 nucleotide sequence: TGTGCCAGCAGCCAAGATCCCGGGAGGGAGACCCAGTACTTC. The chain carries TRBV4-2 and TRBJ2-7, with 7 bases lining up with TRBD2. The DNA matches TRBJ2-5 better at its end, which makes the J call doubtful. CDR3 size: 14 residues. Per germline, CDR1 LGHNA and CDR2 YNFKEQ.

This clonotype came up a few times. The V call is TRBV20-1, the J call TRBJ2-1; 11 bases fit TRBD2. Germline assignment: CDR1 DFQATT and CDR2 SNEGSKA (reference sequence). J gave up 8 bases and V 5 bases, and 11 bases lay outside the gene matches. This CDR3 has 15 amino acids. The CDR3 loop is CSASPTSGIAHEQFF. The CDR3 DNA reads as TGCAGTGCTTCGCCGACTAGCGGGATCGCCCATGAGCAGTTCTTC.

The genes are TRBV29-1 and TRBJ2-2; tentatively, D is TRBD1 (5 bases). This CDR3 region has 16 residues. Germline V gene data show CDR1 as SQVTM and CDR2 as ANQGSEA. Trimming took 5 bases from V and 4 from J, leaving 20 bases between them. CDR3 residues: CSVRTPGHMSTGELFF. CDR3 sequence (DNA): TGCAGCGTTCGGACCCCCGGACACATGAGCACCGGGGAGCTGTTTTTT.

This clonotype turned up a few times. The V gene is TRBV7-9, the J gene TRBJ2-3, with TRBD2 identical over 9 bases. The CDR3 has 13 amino acids. V shed 7 bases and J 10 bases; nucleotides not matched to a gene: 9. Germline CDR1 reads SEHNR; CDR2 reads FQNEAQ (reference sequence). In DNA form, the CDR3 reads TGTGCCAGCACCCTTCGAAGCGGGAGGTCGCAGTATTTT. Its protein product is CASTLRSGRSQYF.

The J gene is TRBJ2-5, the V gene TRBV5-4, with 7 nucleotides matching TRBD2. Germline V CDR1 and CDR2: SGHNT, YYREEE (reference sequence). V dropped 1 base and J dropped 1; count of bases not matched to a gene: 7. CDR3 length: 16 amino acids. The CDR3 nucleotides read TGTGCCAGCAGCTTGAGAGGGGCGGGGGTCCAAGAGACCCAGTACTTC. Protein sequence: CASSLRGAGVQETQYF. The full variable domain, rest sourced from reference TRBV5-4 and TRBJ2-5, is ETGVTQSPTHLIKTRGQQVTLRCSSQSGHNTVSWYQQALGQGPQFIFQYYREEENGRGNFPPRFSGLQFPNYSSELNVNALELDDSALYLCASSLRGAGVQETQYFGPGTRLLVL.

The chain carries TRBV24-1 and TRBJ2-3; the D is unclear. This CDR3 is 17 amino acids long. V was clipped by 3 bases and J by 1 base, with 16 bases between them. CDR1 is KGHDR, CDR2 SFDVKD, per germline. CDR3 in DNA: TGTGCCACCAGTGATCCCGAACCGAGAGGCGGCACAGATACGCAGTATTTT. Its translation is CATSDPEPRGGTDTQYF.

The chain has TRBV29-1 and TRBJ1-6; D might be TRBD1 (6 bases). This CDR3 spans 13 amino acids. In germline, CDR1 is SQVTM, CDR2 ANQGSEA. The V and J ends lost 6 bases and 6 bases respectively, with 12 bases between them. The CDR3 spells CSVGHDFNSPLHF. CDR3 DNA sequence: TGCAGCGTGGGACACGACTTTAATTCACCCCTCCACTTT.

This rearrangement joins TRBV5-1 to TRBJ2-1; 9 nucleotides line up with TRBD2. The CDR3 is 16 amino acids. Germline V gene lookup returns CDR1 SGHRS and CDR2 YFSETQ. The trim removed 1 base at V and 4 bases at J, leaving 6 bases unmatched. CDR3 in amino acids: CASSLKALAGYNEQFF. In DNA form, the CDR3 reads TGCGCCAGCAGCTTGAAGGCACTAGCGGGTTACAATGAGCAGTTCTTC.

The V gene is TRBV25-1, the J gene TRBJ1-6; D gene uncertain. The germline V gene encodes CDR1 MGHDK and CDR2 SYGVNS. CDR3 length: 14 amino acids. With 5 bases removed from V and 10 bases from J, the gap between germline ends came to 15 bases. The CDR3 DNA sequence: TGTGCCAGCAGTAGAGAGGGAGTTGGCTCACCCCTCCACTTT. Residues: CASSREGVGSPLHF. Full variable domain (outside the CDR3, taken from reference TRBV25-1 and TRBJ1-6): EADIYQTPRYLVIGTGKKITLECSQTMGHDKMYWYQQDPGMELHLIHYSYGVNSTEKGDLSSESTVSRIRTEHFPLTLESARPSHTSQYLCASSREGVGSPLHFGNGTRLTVT.

This clonotype was counted between two and nine times. V usage is TRBV20-1 and J usage is TRBJ2-2; D is unclear. The V end lost 0 bases, the J end lost 7 bases, and 6 bases lay between the germline ends. Germline CDR1 DFQATT, CDR2 SNEGSKA (reference sequence). CDR3 size: 12 residues. Here the CDR3 DNA reads TGCAGTGCTAGAGATTTGTACGGGGAGCTGTTTTTT. Amino acids: CSARDLYGELFF.

This clonotype showed up just a few times. CDR3 amino acids: CASSRSSGGRDRGELFF. In DNA form, the CDR3 reads TGTGCCAGCAGCCGTTCTAGCGGGGGCCGGGACCGGGGGGAGCTGTTTTTT. V usage is TRBV12-3 or TRBV12-4 and J usage is TRBJ2-2, with 10 bases matching TRBD2. The CDR3 consists of 17 residues. Trimming took 6 bases from V and 8 from J; bases not matched to a gene: 15.

The chain's CDR3 is CASSPLPSTDTQYF. In DNA, the CDR3 is TGTGCCAGCTCACCCCTTCCGTCCACAGATACGCAGTATTTT. The chain recombines TRBV18 with TRBJ2-3, with no clear D. The germline V gene has CDR1 KGHSH and CDR2 LQKENI. The length of the CDR3 is 14 residues. The ends were cut back, 3 bases at V and 2 bases at J, with 9 bases in the middle.

The sample holds a few counts of this clonotype. The V call is TRBV6-5, the J call TRBJ2-3; 11 nucleotides line up with TRBD2. CDR3 length: 19 residues. Losses at the gene ends were 0 bases for V and 4 bases for J; bases not matched to a gene: 12. From germline, CDR1 is MNHEY and CDR2 SVGAGI. In nucleotides, the CDR3 is TGTGCCAGCAGTTACTCGATCGGTAGCGGGAGGGCCAGCGCAGATACGCAGTATTTT. Protein sequence: CASSYSIGSGRASADTQYF.

The chain recombines TRBV20-1 with TRBJ2-3; no clear D gene. The CDR3 has 15 amino acids. Trimming took off 1 base at V and 3 bases at J, with 14 bases between the two ends. CDR1 is DFQATT, CDR2 SNEGSKA, per germline (reference sequence). CDR3 region: CSARAAGMGTDTQYF. The CDR3 bases are TGCAGTGCTAGAGCCGCCGGTATGGGTACAGATACGCAGTATTTT.

This clonotype came up a few times. V usage is TRBV7-9 and J usage is TRBJ2-4, with 10 bases matching TRBD1. The tail of the sequence fits TRBJ2-7 better, so the J call may be wrong. The CDR3 covers 14 residues. The germline gives CDR1 SEHNR, CDR2 FQNEAQ (reference sequence). Written as DNA, the CDR3 is TGTGCCAGCAGCTCGACAGGGGGCAGGTACGAGCAGTACTTC. It translates to CASSSTGGRYEQYF.

V usage is TRBV20-1 and J usage is TRBJ2-2; D is perhaps TRBD2 (7 bases). The CDR3 extends over 11 amino acids. Trimming removed 6 bases from V and 6 bases from J, with 8 bases in between. Germline-derived CDR1 and CDR2 are DFQATT and SNEGSKA (reference sequence). The CDR3 sequence is CSAGGPGELFF. The CDR3 DNA reads as TGCAGTGCCGGGGGGCCCGGGGAGCTGTTTTTT.

The chain is built from TRBV7-2 and TRBJ1-1, with 7 bases that match TRBD1. The CDR3 sequence is 14 residues long. Germline-derived CDR1 and CDR2 are SGHTA and FQGNSA. The V segment lost 3 bases and the J segment 4 bases; nucleotides outside the gene matches: 5. The CDR3 region is CASSFKQGSTEAFF. CDR3 DNA: TGTGCCAGCAGCTTCAAACAGGGGAGCACTGAAGCTTTCTTT.

This clonotype was recorded at least ten times. The rearrangement uses TRBV5-1 and TRBJ2-5; D may be TRBD2 (7 bases). CDR1 SGHRS and CDR2 YFSETQ come from the germline V gene. V gave up 4 bases and J gave up 1 base, with 8 bases separating them. The length of the CDR3 is 13 residues. CDR3: CASSRGAQETQYF. The CDR3 region has the DNA TGCGCCAGCAGCCGGGGGGCCCAAGAGACCCAGTACTTC.

This chain connects TRBV5-1 to TRBJ2-5, with TRBD2 matching 10 bases. This CDR3 is built from 17 residues. The germline gives CDR1 SGHRS, CDR2 YFSETQ. Losses at the gene ends were 4 bases for V and 11 bases for J; bases not matched to a gene: 20. The CDR3 sequence is CASSPGMGLATYNEQYF. The CDR3 coding sequence is TGCGCCAGCAGCCCTGGGATGGGACTAGCGACATACAATGAGCAGTACTTC. The full variable domain, with the rest looked up from reference TRBV5-1 and TRBJ2-5, is KAGVTQTPRYLIKTRGQQVTLSCSPISGHRSVSWYQQTPGQGLQFLFEYFSETQRNKGNFPGRFSGRQFSNSRSEMNVSTLELGDSALYLCASSPGMGLATYNEQYFGPGTRLLVL.